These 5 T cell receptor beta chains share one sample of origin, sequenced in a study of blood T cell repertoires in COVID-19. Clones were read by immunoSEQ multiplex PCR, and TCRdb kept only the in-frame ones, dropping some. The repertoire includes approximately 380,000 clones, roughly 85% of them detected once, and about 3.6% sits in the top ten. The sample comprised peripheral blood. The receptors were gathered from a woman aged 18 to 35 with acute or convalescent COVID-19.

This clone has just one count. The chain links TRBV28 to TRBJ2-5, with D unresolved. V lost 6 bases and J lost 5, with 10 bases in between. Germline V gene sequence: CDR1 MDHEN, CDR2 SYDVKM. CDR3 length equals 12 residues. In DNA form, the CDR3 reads TGTGCCAGCAGAGTAGCCGGGGAGACCCAGTACTTC. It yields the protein CASRVAGETQYF. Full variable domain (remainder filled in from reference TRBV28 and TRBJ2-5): DVKVTQSSRYLVKRTGEKVFLECVQDMDHENMFWYRQDPGLGLRLIYFSYDVKMKEKGDIPEGYSVSREKKERFSLILESASTNQTSMYLCASRVAGETQYFGPGTRLLVL.

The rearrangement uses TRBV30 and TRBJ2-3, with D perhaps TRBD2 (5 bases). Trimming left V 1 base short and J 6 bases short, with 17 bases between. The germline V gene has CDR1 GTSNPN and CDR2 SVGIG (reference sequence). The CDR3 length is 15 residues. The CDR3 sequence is CAWSARGFIGDTQYF. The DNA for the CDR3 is TGTGCCTGGAGTGCCCGAGGGTTCATTGGGGATACGCAGTATTTT.

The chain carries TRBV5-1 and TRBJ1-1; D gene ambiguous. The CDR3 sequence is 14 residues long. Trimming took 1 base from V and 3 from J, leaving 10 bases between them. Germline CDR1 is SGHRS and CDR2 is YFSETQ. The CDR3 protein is CASSLTVRDTEAFF. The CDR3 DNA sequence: TGCGCCAGCAGCTTGACGGTGAGGGACACTGAAGCTTTCTTT.

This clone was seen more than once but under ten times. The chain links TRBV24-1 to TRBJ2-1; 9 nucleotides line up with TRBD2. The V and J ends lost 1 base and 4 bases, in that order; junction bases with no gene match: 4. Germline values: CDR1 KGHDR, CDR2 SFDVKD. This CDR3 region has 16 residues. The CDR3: CATSDFGGRGYNEQFF. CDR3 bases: TGTGCCACCAGTGATTTTGGCGGGAGGGGGTACAATGAGCAGTTCTTC.

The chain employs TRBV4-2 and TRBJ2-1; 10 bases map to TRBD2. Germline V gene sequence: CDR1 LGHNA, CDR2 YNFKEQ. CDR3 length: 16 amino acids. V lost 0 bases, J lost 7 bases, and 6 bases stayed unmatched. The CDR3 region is CASSQEQREGGNEQFF. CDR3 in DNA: TGTGCCAGCAGCCAAGAGCAGCGGGAGGGGGGGAATGAGCAGTTCTTC.